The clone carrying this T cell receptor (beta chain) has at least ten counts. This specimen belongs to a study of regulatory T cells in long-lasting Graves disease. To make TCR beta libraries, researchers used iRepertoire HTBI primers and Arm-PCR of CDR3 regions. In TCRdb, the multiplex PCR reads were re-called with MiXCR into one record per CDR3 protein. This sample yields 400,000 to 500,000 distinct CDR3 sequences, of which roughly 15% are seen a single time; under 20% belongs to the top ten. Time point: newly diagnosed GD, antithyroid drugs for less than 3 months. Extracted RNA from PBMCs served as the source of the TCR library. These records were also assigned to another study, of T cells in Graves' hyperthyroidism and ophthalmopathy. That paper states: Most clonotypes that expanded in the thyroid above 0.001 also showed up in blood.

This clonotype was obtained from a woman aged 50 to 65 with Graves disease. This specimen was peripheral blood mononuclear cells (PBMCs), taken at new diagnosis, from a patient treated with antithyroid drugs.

The CDR3 here is CAWSGDRSSEAFF. The CDR3 DNA reads TGTGCCTGGAGCGGGGACAGGTCTTCTGAAGCTTTCTTT. V gene TRBV30 combines with J gene TRBJ1-1, with 8 bases that match TRBD1. CDR1 and CDR2 from the germline V gene are GTSNPN and SVGIG (reference sequence). J gave up 6 bases and V 3 bases, and 6 bases lay outside the gene matches. CDR3 size: 13 residues.